This entry concerns a single TCR beta chain. This table comes from immunoSEQ multiplex PCR, and its TCRdb copy is limited to in-frame clones, with some not included. This sample yields 70,000 to 80,000 clones, of which roughly nine tenths are seen a single time; around a tenth belongs to the top ten. The trim removed 0 bases at V and 10 bases at J, leaving 6 bases unmatched. The CDR3 has 15 amino acids. In germline, CDR1 is LNHDA, CDR2 SQIVND (reference sequence). This sample was included in a study of control samples from healthy donors and cancer patients. The rearrangement joins TRBV19 to TRBJ1-6; 7 nucleotides match TRBD1. Sequenced sample: PBMCs. The sequence was collected from a woman in her forties or fifties with colorectal cancer. CDR3 DNA sequence: TGTGCCAGTAGTATAGAGGGCAGGGGGGCATCACCCCTCCACTTT. As protein: CASSIEGRGASPLHF. The full variable domain, with the rest looked up from reference TRBV19 and TRBJ1-6, is DGGITQSPKYLFRKEGQNVTLSCEQNLNHDAMYWYRQDPGQGLRLIYYSQIVNDFQKGDIAEGYSVSREKKESFPLTVTSAQKNPTAFYLCASSIEGRGASPLHFGNGTRLTVT.